These 16 T cell receptor beta chains share one sample of origin, sequenced in a study of beta chain features in type 1 diabetes. Expressed TCRB transcripts got sequenced, as all isolated RNA was reverse transcribed. Measured with immunoSEQ multiplex PCR; TCRdb has only the in-frame clones, and not every one. The sample consists of approximately 140,000 clones, around a tenth of them appearing once. The specimen sequenced was central memory CD4+ T cells from blood. These receptors were obtained from a middle-aged woman in good health.

This clone has only a few counts. The chain employs TRBV5-1 and TRBJ2-1, with D possibly being TRBD1 (5 bases). The CDR3 consists of 15 residues. Looked up from germline, CDR1 is SGHRS and CDR2 is YFSETQ. Trimming took off 0 bases at V and 6 bases at J, with 13 bases between the two ends. The CDR3 reads CASSLGTTAVNEQFF. DNA of the CDR3: TGCGCCAGCAGCTTGGGGACGACAGCAGTCAATGAGCAGTTCTTC.

The chain joins TRBV2 to TRBJ2-7; maybe TRBD1 (6 bases). The CDR3 loop spans 15 amino acids. Germline V lookup: CDR1 SNHLY, CDR2 FYNNEI. Trimming removed 8 bases at V and 4 bases at J, with 21 bases between. CDR3 loop: CASGLEQGAFYEQYF. CDR3 DNA: TGTGCCAGCGGACTGGAACAGGGCGCCTTTTACGAGCAGTACTTC.

As regards this clone: At one end, the junction sequence differs from germline, possibly due to a read error. V usage is TRBV6-5 and J usage is TRBJ1-2; D is undetermined. Germline V gene lookup returns CDR1 MNHEY and CDR2 SVGAGI. The CDR3 length is 12 residues. CDR3 protein: CAISEAVYGYTF. As DNA, the CDR3 is TGTGCCATCAGTGAGGCTGTCTATGGCTACACCTTC.

This chain connects TRBV29-1 to TRBJ2-2; 9 nucleotides agree with TRBD1. V was clipped by 4 bases and J by 2 bases; unmatched bases: 2. Germline CDR1 SQVTM, CDR2 ANQGSEA. The CDR3 runs to 14 residues. CDR3 amino acids: CSVGDRVNTGELFF. DNA for the CDR3: TGCAGCGTTGGGGACAGGGTTAACACCGGGGAGCTGTTTTTT.

The V and J genes are TRBV19 and TRBJ1-1; TRBD1 matches 7 bases. The V and J ends lost 5 bases and 3 bases, in that order; junction bases with no gene match: 9. There are 15 residues in the CDR3. Germline V gene lookup returns CDR1 LNHDA and CDR2 SQIVND (reference sequence). CDR3: CASSPLTGRHTEAFF. The DNA for the CDR3 is TGTGCCAGTAGTCCCCTGACAGGGAGGCACACTGAAGCTTTCTTT.

The chain is built from TRBV7-9 and TRBJ1-1; D uncertain. This CDR3 is 13 amino acids long. CDR1 and CDR2 (germline): SEHNR, FQNEAQ (reference sequence). Trimming removed 3 bases from V and 7 bases from J, with 12 bases in between. The CDR3 is CASSFAEGSEAFF. Here the CDR3 DNA reads TGTGCCAGCAGCTTCGCAGAGGGCAGTGAAGCTTTCTTT. Full variable domain (remainder filled in from reference TRBV7-9 and TRBJ1-1): DTGVSQNPRHKITKRGQNVTFRCDPISEHNRLYWYRQTLGQGPEFLTYFQNEAQLEKSRLLSDRFSAERPKGSFSTLEIQRTEQGDSAMYLCASSFAEGSEAFFGQGTRLTVV.

With regard to this clone: At one of its ends the junction is not consistent with the germline gene, which may arise from a read error. The genes are TRBV11-2 and TRBJ2-5; D ambiguous. The CDR3 spans 9 residues. CDR1 and CDR2 (germline): SGHAT, FQNNGV. The CDR3 loop reads CASSPRFHF. The CDR3 DNA sequence: TGTGCCAGCAGCCCCCGTTTCCACTTC.

This rearrangement joins TRBV29-1 to TRBJ2-2; TRBD2 is a possible D gene (6 bases). Germline-derived CDR1 and CDR2 are SQVTM and ANQGSEA. Trimming cost V 4 bases and J 2 bases, with 11 bases left between them. The CDR3 covers 14 residues. Here the CDR3 reads CSVGVSGNTGELFF. The CDR3 DNA is TGCAGCGTTGGGGTTAGCGGAAACACCGGGGAGCTGTTTTTT.

V is TRBV7-2 and J is TRBJ2-1; 10 nucleotides align to TRBD2. From germline, CDR1 is SGHTA and CDR2 FQGNSA. The CDR3 runs 17 residues. V lost 1 base and J lost 3; bases outside the gene matches: 6. The CDR3 DNA reads TGTGCCAGCAGCTTAGGAACTAGCGGGGCCGGCTACAATGAGCAGTTCTTC. This sequence encodes CASSLGTSGAGYNEQFF. Full variable domain (outside the CDR3, taken from reference TRBV7-2 and TRBJ2-1): GAGVSQSPSNKVTEKGKDVELRCDPISGHTALYWYRQSLGQGLEFLIYFQGNSAPDKSGLPSDRFSAERTGGSVSTLTIQRTQQEDSAVYLCASSLGTSGAGYNEQFFGPGTRLTVL.

This clone occurred a few times. Within the sample, other DNA sequences also encode this same CDR3. The chain recombines TRBV5-4 with TRBJ2-1, with D possibly matching TRBD1 (6 bases). The V and J ends lost 3 bases and 4 bases respectively, with 8 bases between them. The CDR3 covers 13 residues. Looked up from germline, CDR1 is SGHNT and CDR2 is YYREEE (reference sequence). CDR3 sequence reads: CASSSGQYNEQFF. DNA for the CDR3: TGTGCCAGCAGCTCCGGACAGTACAATGAGCAGTTCTTC.

This chain uses TRBV6-1 with TRBJ1-1, with 8 bases lining up with TRBD1. Trimming cost V 4 bases and J 5 bases; bases outside gene matches: 9. This CDR3 is 15 amino acids long. The germline gives CDR1 MNHNS, CDR2 SASEGT. CDR3 region: CASSGFTGGGTEAFF. The CDR3 DNA sequence: TGTGCCAGCAGTGGGTTTACAGGGGGGGGGACTGAAGCTTTCTTT.

This clone was counted between two and nine times. V gene TRBV18 combines with J gene TRBJ1-2; TRBD1 aligns across 8 bases. CDR1 and CDR2 from the germline V gene are KGHSH and LQKENI. The CDR3 totals 15 residues. After removal of 4 bases from V and 7 bases from J, the junction contained 11 bases not matched to a gene. The CDR3 spells CASSRGPTGGPGYTF. In nucleotides, the CDR3 is TGTGCCAGCTCACGGGGGCCAACAGGGGGACCTGGCTACACCTTC.

This clone came up a few times. The chain joins TRBV27 to TRBJ2-5; D remains ambiguous. The length of the CDR3 is 15 residues. Germline CDR1 is MNHEY and CDR2 is SMNVEV (reference sequence). V was shortened by 0 bases and J by 3 bases, with 11 bases between the two germline ends. The CDR3 here is CASSLSPAAEETQYF. The CDR3 region has the DNA TGTGCCAGCAGTTTATCCCCCGCGGCAGAAGAGACCCAGTACTTC.

This clone was observed a few times. This rearrangement joins TRBV5-1 to TRBJ2-5; 12 nucleotides match TRBD2. This CDR3 is 17 amino acids long. V was clipped by 4 bases and J by 1 base; unmatched bases: 8. Germline CDR1 is SGHRS and CDR2 is YFSETQ. CDR3 DNA: TGCGCCAGCAGCCGGGGGCTAGCGGGGGGGACCCAAGAGACCCAGTACTTC. This sequence encodes CASSRGLAGGTQETQYF.

This clone was picked up a small number of times. The chain has TRBV4-1 and TRBJ1-1; D remains ambiguous. The CDR3 runs 13 residues. Trimming stripped 1 base from V and 1 base from J, with 4 bases between. CDR1 is MGHRA, CDR2 YSYEKL, per germline. CDR3 protein: CASSQVENTEAFF. CDR3 coding DNA: TGCGCCAGCAGCCAAGTAGAGAACACTGAAGCTTTCTTT.

This clone was seen more than once but under ten times. The chain links TRBV19 to TRBJ2-1, with TRBD1 matching 9 bases. CDR1 is LNHDA and CDR2 is SQIVND in the germline V gene (reference sequence). The length of the CDR3 is 15 residues. The V gene end was trimmed by 6 bases and the J gene end by 7 bases; junction bases not matched to a gene: 10. The CDR3 here is CASRTQGAGGNEQFF. CDR3 bases: TGTGCCAGTAGGACACAGGGGGCCGGGGGAAATGAGCAGTTCTTC.